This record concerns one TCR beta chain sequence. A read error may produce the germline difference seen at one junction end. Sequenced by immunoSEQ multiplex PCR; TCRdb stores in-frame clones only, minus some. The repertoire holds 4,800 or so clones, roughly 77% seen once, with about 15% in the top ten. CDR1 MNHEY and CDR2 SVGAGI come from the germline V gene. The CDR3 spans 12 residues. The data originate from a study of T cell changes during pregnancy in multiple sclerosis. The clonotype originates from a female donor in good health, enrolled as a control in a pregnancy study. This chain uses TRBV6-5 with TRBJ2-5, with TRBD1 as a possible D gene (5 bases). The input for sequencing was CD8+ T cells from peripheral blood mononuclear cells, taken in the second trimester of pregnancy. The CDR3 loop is CEGVLYQETQYF. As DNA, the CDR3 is TGCGAAGGGGTGTTGTACCAAGAGACCCAGTACTTC.